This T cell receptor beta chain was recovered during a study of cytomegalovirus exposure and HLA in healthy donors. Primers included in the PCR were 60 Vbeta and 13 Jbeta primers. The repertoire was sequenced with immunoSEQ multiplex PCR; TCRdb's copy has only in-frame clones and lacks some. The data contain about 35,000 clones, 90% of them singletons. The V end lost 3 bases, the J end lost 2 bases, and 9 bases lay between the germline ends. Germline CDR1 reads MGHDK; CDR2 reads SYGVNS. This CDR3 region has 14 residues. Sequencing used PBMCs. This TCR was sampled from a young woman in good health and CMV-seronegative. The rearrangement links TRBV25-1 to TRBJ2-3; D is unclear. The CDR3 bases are TGTGCCAGCAGTGAGTTCGTAGACACAGATACGCAGTATTTT. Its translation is CASSEFVDTDTQYF.